Shown below are 28 T cell receptor beta chains from a single sample sequenced in a study of T cells in localized non-small cell lung cancer (dated by TCRdb to the early 2020s). The library was made by the immunoSEQ multiplex PCR assay. TCRdb mirrors the immuneACCESS table, restricted to in-frame sequences. Some clones are absent from its copies; in checked studies, under half trace to an unresolved V gene, and the reason for the others is unknown. The sample table holds over 25,000 clones, of which around 80% were seen once. The top ten clones comprise roughly 16% of the sample. The sequencing used peripheral blood, collected before any cancer treatment. Receptors originate from a male donor aged 60 or over with stage III squamous cell lung carcinoma.

J is TRBJ2-5 and V is TRBV18; 9 positions match TRBD1. The CDR3 spans 17 residues. V was clipped by 1 base and J by 1 base; unmatched bases: 7. Germline V gives CDR1 KGHSH, CDR2 LQKENI. The CDR3 here is CASSPRRDREFQETQYF. The CDR3 DNA reads as TGTGCCAGCTCACCACGGAGGGACAGGGAGTTCCAAGAGACCCAGTACTTC. Full variable domain (outside the CDR3, taken from reference TRBV18 and TRBJ2-5): NAGVMQNPRHLVRRRGQEARLRCSPMKGHSHVYWYRQLPEEGLKFMVYLQKENIIDESGMPKERFSAEFPKEGPSILRIQQVVRGDSAAYFCASSPRRDREFQETQYFGPGTRLLVL.

The chain combines TRBV11-3 with TRBJ2-2, with 9 bases fitting TRBD2. The CDR3 contains 18 residues. Unmatched junction bases numbered 13, after V lost 4 bases and J lost 4 bases. CDR1 SGHNT and CDR2 YENEEA come from the germline V gene. In DNA, the CDR3 is TGTGCCAGCAGCTCCGAGGTGGTGGGCGGGAGGGGCACCGGGGAGCTGTTTTTT. Residues: CASSSEVVGGRGTGELFF.

CDR3 DNA: TGCGCCAGCAGCTTGAAACAGGTTGGGGCTAGCACAGATACGCAGTATTTT. This codes for CASSLKQVGASTDTQYF. The chain recombines TRBV5-1 with TRBJ2-3, with TRBD1 as a possible D gene (5 bases). V was pared by 1 base and J by 0 bases, with 15 bases between. Germline lookup yields CDR1 SGHRS and CDR2 YFSETQ. The length of the CDR3 is 17 residues.

The chain links TRBV7-2 to TRBJ2-1, with TRBD1 matching 7 bases. The CDR3 consists of 14 residues. In germline, CDR1 is SGHTA, CDR2 FQGNSA. V was clipped by 2 bases and J by 7 bases; unmatched bases: 5. The chain's CDR3 is CASSLSRGSNEQFF. In DNA form, the CDR3 reads TGTGCCAGCAGCTTAAGCAGGGGGTCGAATGAGCAGTTCTTC.

The chain has TRBV7-6 and TRBJ1-2; possibly TRBD1 for D (5 bases). Germline V lookup: CDR1 SGHVS, CDR2 FNYEAQ. Trimming cost V 10 bases and J 1 base, with 22 bases left between them. The CDR3 has 16 residues. This chain's CDR3 is CAISTGTIGDNYGYTF. CDR3 bases: TGTGCCATCTCAACCGGGACCATAGGGGATAACTATGGCTACACCTTC.

The sample holds one count of this clone. V is TRBV10-2 and J is TRBJ2-6; unclear D gene. This CDR3 spans 13 amino acids. V lost 6 bases to trimming and J lost 4 bases, with 7 bases between them. Germline CDR1 is WSHSY and CDR2 is SAAADI. The CDR3 bases are TGCGCCAGCAGGAGAGAAGGGGCCAACGTCCTGACTTTC. This sequence encodes CASRREGANVLTF.

This clone has more than one count but fewer than ten. This rearrangement joins TRBV10-3 to TRBJ1-1, with TRBD1 as a possible D gene (5 bases). Germline V gene lookup returns CDR1 ENHRY and CDR2 SYGVKD. The CDR3 loop spans 17 amino acids. V was clipped by 0 bases and J by 0 bases, with 14 bases between them. The CDR3 sequence: CAISESRLRDLNTEAFF. The CDR3 coding sequence is TGTGCCATCAGTGAGTCGAGATTACGGGACTTGAACACTGAAGCTTTCTTT.

This clone was recorded a few times. The J gene is TRBJ1-2, the V gene TRBV30; no firm D call. The CDR3 has 13 amino acids. Germline V gene data show CDR1 as GTSNPN and CDR2 as SVGIG (reference sequence). Trimming took 0 bases from V and 4 from J, leaving 9 bases between them. Here the CDR3 DNA reads TGTGCCTGGAGTGTACTGGGGATCTATGGCTACACCTTC. Its protein is CAWSVLGIYGYTF.

The genes are TRBV11-3 and TRBJ2-1, with 9 positions matching TRBD2. Unmatched junction bases numbered 9, after V lost 8 bases and J lost 7 bases. Germline values: CDR1 SGHNT, CDR2 YENEEA. The CDR3 sequence is 14 residues long. CDR3 coding DNA: TGTGCCAGCGCTAGCGGGGATAATAAGAATGAGCAGTTCTTC. Translation gives CASASGDNKNEQFF.

The V call is TRBV7-3, the J call TRBJ1-2, with D maybe TRBD1 (6 bases). The CDR3 runs 13 residues. V lost 5 bases, J lost 7 bases, and 14 bases lay in between. The germline V gene encodes CDR1 SGHTA and CDR2 FQGTGA. CDR3 nucleotides: TGTGCCAGCAGCCCGCAAACAGGGTCTGGCTACACCTTC. Translation gives CASSPQTGSGYTF.

The CDR3 protein is CASSLTGEKLFF. DNA of the CDR3: TGTGCCAGCAGCTTGACAGGGGAAAAACTGTTTTTT. The rearrangement uses TRBV7-9 and TRBJ1-4, with 7 bases that match TRBD1. Trimming took 3 bases from V and 8 from J; bases not matched to a gene: 0. The germline CDR1 and CDR2 sequences are SEHNR and FQNEAQ (reference sequence). The CDR3 sequence is 12 residues long.

This rearrangement joins TRBV13 to TRBJ2-7; TRBD1 matches 11 bases. The junction had 13 bases not matched to a gene; V was cut back by 4 bases and J by 11 bases. The CDR3 covers 15 residues. The germline CDR1 and CDR2 sequences are PRHDT and FYEKMQ (reference sequence). The CDR3 here is CASSSNRTGGDGKYF. CDR3 in DNA: TGTGCCAGCAGCTCCAACCGGACAGGGGGCGACGGGAAGTACTTC.

This clone occurred a few times. The chain couples TRBV7-2 to TRBJ1-2; D might be TRBD1 (6 bases). This CDR3 has 13 amino acids. V dropped 5 bases and J dropped 10 bases, with 17 bases sitting between them. From germline, CDR1 is SGHTA and CDR2 FQGNSA. The DNA of the CDR3 is TGTGCCAGCAGCCCTCGGGGGGCTGAAGACTACACCTTC. This translates into CASSPRGAEDYTF.

The DNA of the CDR3 is TGTGCCAGCTCAGAACAGACAGGGACTGGGGCCAACGTCCTGACTTTC. Its translation is CASSEQTGTGANVLTF. This chain uses TRBV18 with TRBJ2-6; 7 bases match TRBD1. This CDR3 has 16 residues. V lost 5 bases to trimming and J lost 2 bases; unmatched junction nucleotides: 6. Germline V gene sequence: CDR1 KGHSH, CDR2 LQKENI.

The chain employs TRBV7-9 and TRBJ2-3, with TRBD2 matching 14 bases. V lost 4 bases to trimming and J lost 2 bases; unmatched junction nucleotides: 5. The CDR3 extends over 17 amino acids. CDR1 is SEHNR, CDR2 FQNEAQ, per germline (reference sequence). The CDR3 sequence: CASSSTSGGAPTDTQYF. The DNA of the CDR3 is TGTGCCAGCAGCTCGACTAGCGGGGGGGCTCCCACAGATACGCAGTATTTT.

This clone was seen a single time. This chain joins TRBV6-6 and TRBJ1-3; no firm D call. The CDR3 spans 14 residues. Per the germline V gene, CDR1 is MNHNY and CDR2 is SVGAGI (reference sequence). The V and J ends lost 4 bases and 3 bases respectively, with 10 bases between them. The CDR3 region is CASSFPTSGNTIYF. The CDR3 DNA reads as TGTGCCAGCAGTTTTCCTACGAGTGGAAACACCATATATTTT.

Only a few counts were recorded for this clone. This chain joins TRBV27 and TRBJ2-7; D is unclear. Trimming left V 3 bases short and J 2 bases short, with 8 bases between. CDR3 length: 13 amino acids. CDR1 MNHEY and CDR2 SMNVEV come from the germline V gene (reference sequence). CDR3 nucleotides: TGTGCCAGCAGTTTTGGCAGTACCTACGAGCAGTACTTC. Its protein product is CASSFGSTYEQYF.

The CDR3 protein is CASVSEVNIQYF. The CDR3 DNA follows: TGTGCCAGCGTTAGCGAGGTTAACATTCAGTACTTC. The gene calls are TRBV6-1 and TRBJ2-4, with D possibly TRBD2 on 5 matching bases. Germline V gives CDR1 MNHNS, CDR2 SASEGT. The CDR3 extends over 12 amino acids. Trimming removed 8 bases from V and 7 bases from J, with 12 bases in between.

The V and J genes are TRBV7-9 and TRBJ2-7, with a tentative D call TRBD2 (6 bases). This CDR3 contains 13 residues. The V and J ends lost 5 bases and 6 bases respectively, with 14 bases between them. In germline, CDR1 is SEHNR, CDR2 FQNEAQ (reference sequence). The CDR3 spells CASSPRETGEQYF. As DNA, the CDR3 is TGTGCCAGCAGCCCACGGGAGACCGGCGAGCAGTACTTC.

V and J are TRBV28 and TRBJ2-1; tentative D call: TRBD2 (6 bases). CDR3 size: 13 residues. Trimming took 6 bases from V and 3 from J, leaving 9 bases between them. Germline-derived CDR1 and CDR2 are MDHEN and SYDVKM. The CDR3 bases are TGTGCCAGCAGGAGGAGGGACTACAATGAGCAGTTCTTC. Translating it yields CASRRRDYNEQFF.

The J gene is TRBJ1-5, the V gene TRBV27; D unresolved. This CDR3 is built from 14 residues. Per the germline V gene, CDR1 is MNHEY and CDR2 is SMNVEV (reference sequence). V lost 5 bases and J 4 bases, leaving 12 bases between the germline ends. The CDR3 coding sequence is TGTGCCAGCAGTCCCAACGGACTTAATCAGCCCCAGCATTTT. Protein: CASSPNGLNQPQHF.

The rearrangement links TRBV5-1 to TRBJ2-3, with D perhaps matching TRBD1 (6 bases). The CDR3 contains 16 residues. V lost 0 bases and J lost 0, with 11 bases in between. Germline assignment: CDR1 SGHRS and CDR2 YFSETQ. CDR3 coding DNA: TGCGCCAGCAGCTTGGGGGGGCCGAGGAGCACAGATACGCAGTATTTT. Amino acids: CASSLGGPRSTDTQYF.

The rearrangement uses TRBV25-1 and TRBJ1-2, with D tentatively TRBD1 (5 bases). The V gene lost 4 bases and the J gene lost 8 bases, with 14 bases spanning the gap. CDR3 length: 13 residues. CDR1 and CDR2 (germline): MGHDK, SYGVNS. The CDR3 DNA is TGTGCCAGCAGTGTTGACAGCTCGACGGGCTACACCTTC. Translation gives CASSVDSSTGYTF.

The chain is built from TRBV6-5 and TRBJ2-5; perhaps TRBD2 as D (6 bases). The germline V and J ends were trimmed by 6 bases and 5 bases, with 13 bases remaining between them. Per germline, CDR1 MNHEY and CDR2 SVGAGI. The CDR3 has 13 residues. The CDR3: CASSFTSSETQYF. CDR3 coding DNA: TGTGCCAGCAGCTTCACTAGCTCGGAGACCCAGTACTTC.

The rearrangement uses TRBV7-9 and TRBJ2-7; 8 bases are a match to TRBD1. Germline values: CDR1 SEHNR, CDR2 FQNEAQ (reference sequence). This CDR3 spans 13 amino acids. V dropped 5 bases and J dropped 5; count of bases not matched to a gene: 5. The CDR3 DNA is TGTGCCAGCAGCCCGGGGACAGGCGACGAGCAGTACTTC. Encoded protein: CASSPGTGDEQYF. Complete variable domain (other parts from reference TRBV7-9 and TRBJ2-7): DTGVSQNPRHKITKRGQNVTFRCDPISEHNRLYWYRQTLGQGPEFLTYFQNEAQLEKSRLLSDRFSAERPKGSFSTLEIQRTEQGDSAMYLCASSPGTGDEQYFGPGTRLTVT.

The chain employs TRBV7-9 and TRBJ2-1; 9 bases align to TRBD1. V lost 4 bases, J lost 7 bases, and 5 bases stayed unmatched. The CDR3 runs 14 residues. The germline gives CDR1 SEHNR, CDR2 FQNEAQ (reference sequence). The CDR3 coding sequence is TGTGCCAGCAGCTCCTCGGGACAGGGAAATGAGCAGTTCTTC. Amino acids: CASSSSGQGNEQFF.

The V call is TRBV2, the J call TRBJ2-1; the match to TRBD2 covers 8 bases. The V gene's germline CDR1 is SNHLY and CDR2 FYNNEI. The V segment lost 7 bases and the J segment 6 bases; nucleotides outside the gene matches: 5. The CDR3 is made up of 13 amino acids. CDR3 residues: CASNGGLANEQFF. Here the CDR3 DNA reads TGTGCCAGCAATGGTGGACTAGCCAATGAGCAGTTCTTC.

The chain combines TRBV27 with TRBJ1-2, with TRBD1 matching 7 bases. With V trimmed by 7 bases and J by 8 bases, 10 bases remained unmatched. Germline assignment: CDR1 MNHEY and CDR2 SMNVEV (reference sequence). This CDR3 region has 13 residues. The CDR3 loop reads CASKPGGAEGYTF. CDR3 DNA: TGTGCCAGCAAGCCAGGGGGTGCGGAGGGCTACACCTTC.